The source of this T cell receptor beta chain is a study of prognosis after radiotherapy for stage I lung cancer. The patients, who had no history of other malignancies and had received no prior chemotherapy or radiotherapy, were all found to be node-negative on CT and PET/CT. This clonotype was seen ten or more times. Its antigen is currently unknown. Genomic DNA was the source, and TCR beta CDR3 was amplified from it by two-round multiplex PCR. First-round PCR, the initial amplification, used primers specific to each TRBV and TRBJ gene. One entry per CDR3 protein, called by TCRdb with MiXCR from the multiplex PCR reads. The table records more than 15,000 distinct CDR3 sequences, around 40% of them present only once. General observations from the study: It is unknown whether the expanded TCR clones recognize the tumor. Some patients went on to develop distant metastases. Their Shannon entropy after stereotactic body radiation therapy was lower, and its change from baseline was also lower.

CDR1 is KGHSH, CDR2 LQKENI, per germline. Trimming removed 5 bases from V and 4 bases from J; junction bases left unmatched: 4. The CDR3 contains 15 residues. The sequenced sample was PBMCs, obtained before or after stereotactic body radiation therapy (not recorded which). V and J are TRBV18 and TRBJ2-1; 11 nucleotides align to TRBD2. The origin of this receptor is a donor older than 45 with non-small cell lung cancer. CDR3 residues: CASSLAGGKYNEQFF. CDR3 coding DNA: TGTGCCAGCTCATTAGCGGGAGGGAAGTACAATGAGCAGTTCTTC.